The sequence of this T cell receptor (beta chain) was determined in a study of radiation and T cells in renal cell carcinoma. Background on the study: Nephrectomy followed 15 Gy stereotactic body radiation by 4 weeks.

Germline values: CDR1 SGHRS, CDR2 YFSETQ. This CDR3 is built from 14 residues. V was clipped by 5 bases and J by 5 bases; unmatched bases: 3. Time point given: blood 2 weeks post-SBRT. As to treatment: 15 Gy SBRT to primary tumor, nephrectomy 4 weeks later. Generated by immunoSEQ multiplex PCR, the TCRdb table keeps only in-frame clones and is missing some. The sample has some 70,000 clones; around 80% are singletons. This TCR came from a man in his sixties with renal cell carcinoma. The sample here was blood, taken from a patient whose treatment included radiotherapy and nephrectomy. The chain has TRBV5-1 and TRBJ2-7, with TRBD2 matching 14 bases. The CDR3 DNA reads TGCGCCAGCAGGGGGACTAGCGGGAGCAACGAGCAGTACTTC. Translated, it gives CASRGTSGSNEQYF.